A selection of T cell receptor beta chains follows, all from one sample in a study of blood T cell repertoires in COVID-19. Assay: immunoSEQ multiplex PCR; the TCRdb copy retains only in-frame clones and omits some. The repertoire consists of approximately 140,000 clones, with roughly 87% occurring once and the leading ten covering less than 5%. Sequenced: PBMCs or T cells enriched from blood (not recorded which). The receptor source for this set is a middle-aged woman who had been exposed to COVID-19. CDR3s include the opening cysteine and the closing phenylalanine or tryptophan. A D gene is named only where the DNA matches it firmly. The size entry is marked missing in some rows and otherwise reads once, few, many or a size class.

>NA|NA|TRBV11-3|TRBJ2-7
CASSFPHRQLYEQYF
TGTGCCAGCAGCTTCCCCCACCGACAGCTCTACGAGCAGTACTTC
>NA|NA|TRBV3-1/TRBV3-2|TRBJ2-5
CASSQGGVETQYF
TGTGCCAGCAGCCAAGGGGGGGTGGAGACCCAGTACTTC
>NA|once|TRBV12-3/TRBV12-4|TRBJ1-2
CASSPRTDYGYTF
TGTGCCAGCAGTCCGCGGACAGACTATGGCTACACCTTC
>TRBD1|NA|TRBV10-1|TRBJ2-1
CASRIPGQGYNEQFF
TGCGCCAGCAGGATACCGGGACAGGGCTACAATGAGCAGTTCTTC
>NA|NA|TRBV5-1|TRBJ2-5
CASSLEVSGSETQYF
TGCGCCAGCAGCTTGGAAGTATCGGGATCGGAGACCCAGTACTTC
>NA|NA|TRBV4-1|TRBJ1-1
CASSQPAAAPDSEAFF
TGCGCCAGCAGCCAACCTGCGGCGGCGCCGGACTCTGAAGCTTTCTTT
>NA|NA|TRBV5-1|TRBJ2-2
CASSLKAMNTGELFF
TGCGCCAGCAGCTTGAAAGCGATGAACACCGGGGAGCTGTTTTTT
>TRBD1|NA|TRBV5-1|TRBJ1-6
CASSLLGQGDSPLHF
TGCGCCAGCAGCTTGCTGGGACAGGGAGATTCACCCCTCCACTTT
>TRBD1|NA|TRBV4-1|TRBJ2-7
CASSNDRGFFYEQYF
TGCGCCAGCAGCAATGACAGGGGTTTCTTTTACGAGCAGTACTTC
>NA|NA|TRBV9|TRBJ1-6
CASSTGGGNSPLHF
TGTGCCAGCTCGACGGGGGGTGGTAATTCACCCCTCCACTTT
>NA|NA|TRBV27|TRBJ2-3
CAGTRGRPSTDTQYF
TGTGCCGGCACTAGAGGGCGGCCTAGCACAGATACGCAGTATTTT
>NA|few|TRBV6-5|TRBJ1-1
CASSLKRATEAFF
TGTGCCAGCAGTTTAAAGCGGGCGACTGAAGCTTTCTTT
>NA|NA|TRBV4-3|TRBJ2-5
CASSQDSSRETQYF
TGCGCCAGCAGCCAAGATAGCAGTCGAGAGACCCAGTACTTC
>TRBD2|NA|TRBV6-2/TRBV6-3|TRBJ2-5
CASSSRGLGGETQYF
TGTGCCAGCAGTTCCCGGGGACTAGGAGGAGAGACCCAGTACTTC
>NA|NA|TRBV27|TRBJ1-3
CASKTRVGGGNTIYF
TGTGCCAGCAAAACTCGGGTGGGTGGCGGAAACACCATATATTTT
>NA|NA|TRBV6-1|TRBJ1-5
CASSERAGDSNQPQHF
TGTGCCAGCAGTGAAAGGGCAGGGGATAGCAATCAGCCCCAGCATTTT
>NA|once|TRBV6-5|TRBJ1-5
CASSKTATINQPQHF
TGTGCCAGCAGTAAGACAGCTACGATAAATCAGCCCCAGCATTTT
>TRBD1|NA|TRBV7-8|TRBJ2-1
CASSVSGTGGSYNEQFF
TGTGCCAGCAGCGTTTCCGGGACAGGGGGCTCCTACAATGAGCAGTTCTTC
>TRBD2|NA|TRBV15|TRBJ2-1
CATTGTSGRVDEQFF
TGTGCCACTACAGGGACTAGCGGGAGGGTGGATGAGCAGTTCTTC
>NA|NA|TRBV28|TRBJ2-5
CASSSGAETQYF
TGTGCCAGCAGCTCAGGCGCAGAGACCCAGTACTTC
>NA|NA|TRBV18|TRBJ2-1
CARYCTGKSSYNEQFF
TGTGCCAGGTACTGCACAGGGAAGAGCTCCTACAATGAGCAGTTCTTC
>NA|NA|TRBV3-1/TRBV3-2|TRBJ1-4
CASSQDFRREEKLFF
TGTGCCAGCAGCCAAGACTTCAGAAGGGAGGAAAAACTGTTTTTT
>TRBD2|NA|TRBV5-1|TRBJ2-3
CASSLEVAGGGADTQYF
TGCGCCAGCAGCTTGGAGGTTGCGGGAGGAGGGGCAGATACGCAGTATTTT
>NA|NA|TRBV11-2|TRBJ2-2
CASSSQLSGGELFF
TGTGCCAGCAGCTCACAGCTGAGTGGCGGGGAGCTGTTTTTT
>TRBD2|NA|TRBV15|TRBJ2-2
CATSRDPGTSGGARTGELFF
TGTGCCACCAGCAGAGATCCGGGGACTAGCGGGGGGGCTAGGACCGGGGAGCTGTTTTTT
>NA|NA|TRBV2|TRBJ1-1
CASSEGWPLNTEAFF
TGTGCCAGCAGTGAAGGTTGGCCGTTGAACACTGAAGCTTTCTTT
>NA|few|TRBV19|TRBJ1-5
CASSSGRSNQPQHF
TGTGCCAGTAGTAGCGGCAGAAGCAATCAGCCCCAGCATTTT
>TRBD2|NA|TRBV19|TRBJ2-7
CASSRTSGSYEQYF
TGTGCCAGTAGTCGGACTAGCGGCTCCTACGAGCAGTACTTC
>NA|NA|TRBV28|TRBJ1-5
CASRRSPGSGNQPQHF
TGTGCCAGCAGACGAAGTCCGGGGTCCGGAAATCAGCCCCAGCATTTT
>TRBD1|NA|TRBV7-3|TRBJ1-5
CASSLGQGQPQHF
TGTGCCAGCAGCTTGGGACAGGGACAGCCCCAGCATTTT
>TRBD2|once|TRBV24-1|TRBJ2-5
CATSWAGVQNGETQYF
TGTGCCACCAGTTGGGCGGGAGTGCAGAACGGGGAGACCCAGTACTTC
>NA|NA|TRBV5-4|TRBJ1-3
CASSLGQGNTIYF
TGTGCCAGCAGCCTCGGACAGGGAAACACCATATATTTT
>NA|NA|TRBV29-1|TRBJ2-1
CSANSTGWQFF
TGCAGCGCCAATTCGACAGGATGGCAGTTCTTC
>NA|NA|TRBV4-1|TRBJ2-1
CASSRAGGAGEQFF
TGCGCCAGCAGCCGCGCGGGTGGAGCTGGTGAGCAGTTCTTC
>NA|NA|TRBV27|TRBJ2-1
CASSLVPTPYNEQFF
TGTGCCAGCAGCCTGGTCCCTACCCCCTACAATGAGCAGTTCTTC
>NA|NA|TRBV14|TRBJ1-2
CASSQDWQGTYGYTF
TGTGCCAGCAGCCAAGATTGGCAGGGGACCTATGGCTACACCTTC
>NA|few|TRBV5-1|TRBJ1-4
CASSLAAGAAVREKLFF
TGCGCCAGCAGCTTGGCCGCTGGGGCGGCGGTAAGGGAAAAACTGTTTTTT
>NA|NA|TRBV10-3|TRBJ1-1
CASNRVGDTETFF
TGTGCCAGTAACAGGGTAGGGGACACTGAAACTTTCTTT
>NA|NA|TRBV2|TRBJ1-1
CASVKEDTEAFF
TGTGCCAGTGTAAAAGAGGACACTGAAGCTTTCTTT
>NA|NA|TRBV27|TRBJ1-4
CASSLSRVGREKLFF
TGTGCCAGCAGTTTAAGTCGGGTGGGTCGTGAAAAACTGTTTTTT
>NA|NA|TRBV6-5|TRBJ1-3
CASNNPGTGNTIYF
TGTGCCAGCAATAATCCGGGTACTGGAAACACCATATATTTT
>TRBD2|NA|TRBV6-2/TRBV6-3|TRBJ2-5
CASSYPWTSGSPNQETQYF
TGTGCCAGCAGTTACCCGTGGACTAGCGGGTCCCCCAACCAAGAGACCCAGTACTTC
>TRBD1|once|TRBV10-3|TRBJ2-2
CAISGGQGAYTGELFF
TGTGCCATCAGCGGTGGACAGGGGGCATACACCGGGGAGCTGTTTTTT
>TRBD1|NA|TRBV15|TRBJ2-1
CATKQLGTGYNEQFF
TGTGCCACCAAGCAGCTTGGGACAGGTTACAATGAGCAGTTCTTC
>NA|NA|TRBV6-5|TRBJ1-2
CASSYHPTDSYYGYTF
TGTGCCAGCAGTTACCATCCTACCGACAGCTACTATGGCTACACCTTC
>NA|NA|TRBV6-5|TRBJ2-7
CASSEGEGGIDEQYF
TGTGCCAGCAGCGAGGGGGAGGGGGGGATTGACGAGCAGTACTTC
>NA|NA|TRBV27|TRBJ1-1
CASSSPTGNEAFF
TGTGCCAGCAGTTCGCCCACGGGGAATGAAGCTTTCTTT
>NA|once|TRBV21-1|TRBJ1-5
CASRKSFPGGQPQHF
TGTGCCAGCAGGAAAAGCTTCCCAGGGGGCCAGCCCCAGCATTTT
>TRBD1|NA|TRBV4-3|TRBJ1-4
CASSRQGVFEKLFF
TGCGCCAGCAGCCGGCAGGGGGTGTTTGAAAAACTGTTTTTT
>TRBD1|NA|TRBV27|TRBJ1-4
CASSLSQLLQGGAGEKLFF
TGTGCCAGCAGTCTATCACAACTTCTCCAGGGGGGTGCGGGCGAAAAACTGTTTTTT
>NA|NA|TRBV21-1|TRBJ2-3
CASSPRGVATQYF
TGTGCCAGCAGCCCCCGGGGGGTAGCTACGCAGTATTTT
>NA|once|TRBV3-1/TRBV3-2|TRBJ2-7
CASTRLAGGHEQYF
TGTGCCAGCACCAGGTTGGCAGGAGGACACGAGCAGTACTTC
>TRBD2|NA|TRBV6-1|TRBJ2-1
CASSDQREISYNEQFF
TGTGCCAGCAGTGACCAGCGGGAAATATCCTACAATGAGCAGTTCTTC
>TRBD2|NA|TRBV28|TRBJ2-2
CASSLGGVNTGELFF
TGTGCCAGCAGTTTGGGGGGGGTGAACACCGGGGAGCTGTTTTTT
>NA|NA|TRBV7-6|TRBJ1-1
CASSLAAGGNTEAFF
TGTGCCAGCAGCTTAGCGGCAGGAGGGAACACTGAAGCTTTCTTT
>TRBD1|once|TRBV27|TRBJ1-2
CASSSPGQGDYGYTF
TGTGCCAGCAGTTCCCCGGGACAGGGCGACTATGGCTACACCTTC
>NA|NA|TRBV5-6|TRBJ2-2
CASSLYRLNTGELFF
TGTGCCAGCAGCTTGTACAGGTTGAACACCGGGGAGCTGTTTTTT
>TRBD1|few|TRBV7-8|TRBJ2-5
CASSLGQGQETQYF
TGTGCCAGCAGCCTAGGACAGGGCCAAGAGACCCAGTACTTC
>NA|NA|TRBV9|TRBJ2-5
CASSVALGGATQETQYF
TGTGCCAGCAGCGTAGCTTTGGGGGGAGCAACACAAGAGACCCAGTACTTC
>NA|NA|TRBV11-2|TRBJ1-2
CASSPTTGNYGYTF
TGTGCCAGCAGCCCTACCACCGGTAACTATGGCTACACCTTC